The 17 T cell receptor beta chains below come from one sample, sequenced in a study of control samples from healthy donors and cancer patients. Assay: immunoSEQ multiplex PCR; the TCRdb copy retains only in-frame clones and omits some. Of approximately 52,000 clones in the sample, approximately 91% were seen once. Sequencing was performed on blood. These receptor sequences come from a man aged 50-59 years in good health.

The chain couples TRBV27 to TRBJ2-1, with 9 bases matching TRBD1. This CDR3 spans 17 amino acids. The trim removed 5 bases at V and 6 bases at J, leaving 14 bases unmatched. CDR1 is MNHEY, CDR2 SMNVEV, per germline (reference sequence). The CDR3 loop reads CASSPSHPGQGSNEQFF. For the CDR3, the DNA is TGTGCCAGCAGTCCTTCTCACCCGGGACAGGGCTCCAATGAGCAGTTCTTC.

The chain is built from TRBV2 and TRBJ2-7; D is unresolved. V was shortened by 4 bases and J by 6 bases, with 16 bases between the two germline ends. Germline V gene sequence: CDR1 SNHLY, CDR2 FYNNEI. This CDR3 spans 14 amino acids. CDR3 sequence (DNA): TGTGCCAGCAGTGTAAGAGTCTCTATCCGCGAGCAGTACTTC. Amino acids: CASSVRVSIREQYF.

This chain's CDR3 is CASSPSGGGHEQYF. CDR3 nucleotides: TGTGCCAGCTCACCCTCGGGGGGGGGCCACGAGCAGTACTTC. This sequence joins TRBV18 and TRBJ2-7; 8 bases agree with TRBD2. Germline V gives CDR1 KGHSH, CDR2 LQKENI. The junction had 6 bases not matched to a gene; V was cut back by 3 bases and J by 5 bases. The CDR3 has 14 residues.

This chain joins TRBV19 and TRBJ1-5, with D perhaps TRBD1 (6 bases). The CDR3 has 13 amino acids. Per the germline V gene, CDR1 is LNHDA and CDR2 is SQIVND (reference sequence). V was cut by 6 bases and J by 6 bases, with 12 bases left in between. CDR3 sequence (DNA): TGTGCCAGTAGAGACCAGGGGAGTCAGCCCCAGCATTTT. Amino acids: CASRDQGSQPQHF.

V and J are TRBV7-3 and TRBJ1-1; no definite D call. The germline CDR1 and CDR2 sequences are SGHTA and FQGTGA. The CDR3 has 14 amino acids. Trimming took off 1 base at V and 4 bases at J, with 10 bases between the two ends. The CDR3 loop reads CASSLRSTSTEAFF. The CDR3 coding sequence is TGTGCCAGCAGCTTAAGATCGACAAGCACTGAAGCTTTCTTT.

The chain recombines TRBV19 with TRBJ1-4, with 8 nucleotides matching TRBD1. CDR1 LNHDA and CDR2 SQIVND come from the germline V gene (reference sequence). The CDR3 is 15 residues long. V shed 3 bases, J shed 8 bases, and the junction held 8 bases outside the gene matches. Here the CDR3 DNA reads TGTGCCAGTAGTATTCTACAGGGGGTAGGAGAAAAACTGTTTTTT. As protein: CASSILQGVGEKLFF.

The V and J genes are TRBV18 and TRBJ2-1; no definite D call. This CDR3 comprises 14 residues. V lost 6 bases and J lost 0, with 9 bases in between. The germline gives CDR1 KGHSH, CDR2 LQKENI. The CDR3 DNA follows: TGTGCCAGCTCTAGTAGTAGCTCCTACAATGAGCAGTTCTTC. Amino acid sequence: CASSSSSSYNEQFF. Full variable domain (missing parts from reference TRBV18 and TRBJ2-1): NAGVMQNPRHLVRRRGQEARLRCSPMKGHSHVYWYRQLPEEGLKFMVYLQKENIIDESGMPKERFSAEFPKEGPSILRIQQVVRGDSAAYFCASSSSSSYNEQFFGPGTRLTVL.

This chain connects TRBV7-6 to TRBJ2-3; 7 nucleotides match TRBD2. The germline V gene encodes CDR1 SGHVS and CDR2 FNYEAQ. The CDR3 is 15 amino acids. V shed 6 bases, J shed 2 bases, and the junction held 8 bases outside the gene matches. This CDR3 is CASSDGRLYTDTQYF. The CDR3 region has the DNA TGTGCCAGCAGTGACGGGAGGCTCTACACAGATACGCAGTATTTT.

This clone was detected once. The rearrangement joins TRBV10-3 to TRBJ1-5, with D possibly TRBD1 on 6 matching bases. V lost 2 bases to trimming and J lost 6 bases, with 14 bases between them. Germline CDR1 ENHRY, CDR2 SYGVKD. There are 15 residues in the CDR3. As DNA, the CDR3 is TGTGCCATCAGTGAGGAGGGGGGTCTAGTTCAGCCCCAGCATTTT. Its translation is CAISEEGGLVQPQHF.

The chain is built from TRBV3-1 (or the pseudogene TRBV3-2) and TRBJ2-7; D uncertain. The CDR3 contains 15 residues. The V end lost 0 bases, the J end lost 2 bases, and 11 bases lay between the germline ends. Germline V CDR1 and CDR2: LGHDT, YNNKEL (reference sequence). The CDR3 here is CASSQEGTAAYEQYF. DNA of the CDR3: TGTGCCAGCAGCCAAGAAGGTACAGCTGCCTACGAGCAGTACTTC.

The V call is TRBV11-2, the J call TRBJ2-5, with 7 bases lining up with TRBD2. Per the germline V gene, CDR1 is SGHAT and CDR2 is FQNNGV. Germline trimming cut 4 bases from V and 5 bases from J; bases unmatched to any gene: 4. The CDR3 sequence is 13 residues long. In DNA, the CDR3 is TGTGCCAGCAGCTACCAGGGAGGGGAGACCCAGTACTTC. It yields the protein CASSYQGGETQYF. Together with reference TRBV11-2 and TRBJ2-5, the CDR3 gives the full variable domain: EAGVAQSPRYKIIEKRQSVAFWCNPISGHATLYWYQQILGQGPKLLIQFQNNGVVDDSQLPKDRFSAERLKGVDSTLKIQPAKLEDSAVYLCASSYQGGETQYFGPGTRLLVL.

The J gene is TRBJ2-3, the V gene TRBV14; D remains ambiguous. The germline CDR1 and CDR2 sequences are SGHDN and FVKESK. This CDR3 comprises 15 residues. V dropped 4 bases and J dropped 0 bases, with 11 bases sitting between them. The CDR3 DNA follows: TGTGCCAGCAGCCCTTCTTGGGATAGCACAGATACGCAGTATTTT. Translation: CASSPSWDSTDTQYF.

The J gene is TRBJ1-1, the V gene TRBV10-3; TRBD1 agrees at 9 bases. Germline V gene sequence: CDR1 ENHRY, CDR2 SYGVKD. After removal of 6 bases from V and 4 bases from J, the junction contained 9 bases not matched to a gene. This CDR3 region has 15 residues. For the CDR3, the DNA is TGTGCCATCAGGGGACAGGGTATCACGGGCACTGAAGCTTTCTTT. This gives the protein CAIRGQGITGTEAFF.

In this sample, this clone turned up once. The chain has TRBV6-2 or TRBV6-3 and TRBJ1-5; perhaps TRBD1 as D (6 bases). Looked up from germline, CDR1 is MNHEY and CDR2 is SVGEGT. The V end was cut by 2 bases, the J end by 5 bases, with 16 bases between. This CDR3 region has 16 residues. DNA of the CDR3: TGTGCCAGCAGTTACGACGGAAACAGGGCTTATCAGCCCCAGCATTTT. Protein product: CASSYDGNRAYQPQHF.

Turning to this clone: An end of the junction differs from the germline gene, which may be a read error. J is TRBJ2-7 and V is TRBV18; TRBD1 matches 10 bases. Germline loops: CDR1 KGHSH, CDR2 LQKENI. This CDR3 is built from 15 residues. The CDR3 protein is CASSPGTGDATMYHF. CDR3 in DNA: TGTGCCAGCTCACCGGGGACAGGGGACGCTACGATGTATCACTTC.

V is TRBV19 and J is TRBJ2-7; 8 bases line up with TRBD1. CDR3 length equals 13 residues. Losses at the gene ends were 6 bases for V and 3 bases for J; bases not matched to a gene: 4. Germline CDR1 is LNHDA and CDR2 is SQIVND (reference sequence). CDR3 DNA sequence: TGTGCCAGTAGGGGGACAGGCCACTACGAGCAGTACTTC. It yields the protein CASRGTGHYEQYF.

V is TRBV27 and J is TRBJ2-1; tentative D call: TRBD2 (5 bases). Trimming pared 10 bases from V and 0 bases from J, leaving 10 bases between. Germline loops: CDR1 MNHEY, CDR2 SMNVEV (reference sequence). The CDR3 is 13 residues long. CDR3 nucleotide sequence: TGTGCCACAGGACTTACCTCCTACAATGAGCAGTTCTTC. As protein: CATGLTSYNEQFF.